This TCR beta chain emerged from a study of beta chain features in type 1 diabetes (dated by TCRdb to the late 2010s). With regard to the full study: Mean age, gender distribution, total cell number and subset yield did not differ between patients and healthy donors. The study compared the TCRB repertoires of sorted circulating CD4+ T cell subsets in recently diagnosed type 1 diabetes patients with those in matched healthy donors. Across all samples, approximately 98,000,000 sorted cells were examined, and cell number per subset correlated strongly with RNA yield. Regulatory and stem cell-like memory subsets were obtained from only 8 patients and about eight healthy donors, while naive and central memory subsets were obtained from all 28 donors.

Broad study findings and their caveats: In all four CD4+ subsets, TCRB CDR3 length was moderately but significantly shorter in type 1 diabetes patients. Patients with type 1 diabetes made fewer insertions and deleted more nucleotides at VDJ recombination sites, implying thymic rearrangement abnormalities. Naive, central memory and regulatory TCRB repertoires appeared to be more alike among patients than among healthy donors. PCR may preferentially amplify shorter templates, but because patient and control samples were amplified and corrected together, any resulting skew would affect both groups equally. Because cDNA was sequenced instead of genomic DNA, highly expressing activated cells could be over-represented, though the groups showed no difference in activation or CD3 levels. Because the HLA sub-analyses included only small numbers of individuals, any influence of HLA type on TCRB rearrangement was left unresolved.

All of the isolated RNA was reverse transcribed with the High Capacity cDNA Reverse Transcription Kit, so expressed TCRB transcripts were sequenced. Deep immunoSEQ sequencing was performed on naive, central memory and regulatory T cell samples, with an average of around 3.5 million total reads per sample. After sorted cells were lysed in RLT buffer, RNA was extracted with DNase-treated RNeasy Micro or Mini kits, with the choice depending on cell number. Each cell subset was processed on its own to prevent cross-contamination, while patient and healthy donor samples were processed together. TCRB sequences were amplified from cDNA with the immunoSEQ multiplex PCR, producing 87-bp fragments spanning the CDR3 region. The amplicons were sequenced using the Illumina HiSeq platform. The study's processing was this. Synthetic template baselines were used to correct PCR bias computationally, reads within Hamming distance 2 were collapsed, and singletons that could not be merged were discarded. Reads were aligned against IMGT so that V, D and J genes, CDR3 length and insertions or deletions at six rearrangement sites could be assigned. Clonotype counts were normalized to sorted cell number within each subset before computing true diversity and Gini coefficients with the tcR R package. The overlap coefficient, calculated on TCRB nucleotide sequences, was used to measure repertoire sharing. Out-of-frame TCRB sequences from naive cells were analyzed to stand in for the pre-selection repertoire. Imported from immuneACCESS, the table was reduced by TCRdb to in-frame sequences with V and J called. These copies leave out some clones; in studies compared against another copy, an unresolved V gene accounts for under half, and the cause of the remainder is not known. From that table come the V and J calls and clone size; the DNA was used to work out D and trimming. The sample records roughly 450,000 clones, roughly 10% of which are singletons. About 0.042% of the sample is held by the ten biggest clonotypes.

About this clone: This receptor's antigen is unknown. The record has no base qualities; no much larger clone is one base away.

Each donor gave one peripheral blood draw, roughly 110 mL on average, collected into heparinised tubes. A BD FACSAria II was used to sort naive, central memory, regulatory and stem cell-like memory CD4+ T cells with a panel that included CD45RO, CCR7, CD25, CD127, CD95 and CD27. Every sorted population had a purity above 98%. PBMCs were isolated immediately by Lymphoprep density gradient centrifugation and stained directly without culture. To minimize batch effects, samples were stained and sorted in pairs, one healthy donor with one patient per experiment. Trimming takes 3 bases from V and 7 bases from J, and the germline ends sit 15 bases apart. Spanning cysteine to phenylalanine, the CDR3 consists of 14 amino acids. Only the CDR3 DNA is retained, 42 bases long and in frame from the first base. CDR1 is given as SNHLY and CDR2 as FYNNEI, both from the germline V gene.

This chain joins TRBV2 to TRBJ1-2; the D gene is possibly TRBD1, with 5 bases matching. Specimen: naive CD4+ T cells from blood. This sample's cell subset or site label indicates: true naive CD4+ T cells. This TCR was sampled from a woman younger than 30 in good health. Here the CDR3 is given as CASSEGPGMSGYTF. The DNA reads TGTGCCAGCAGTGAGGGGCCCGGTATGAGTGGCTACACCTTC. The full variable domain, with segments outside the CDR3 supplied by the reference TRBV2 and TRBJ1-2 proteins, appears as EPEVTQTPSHQVTQMGQEVILRCVPISNHLYFYWYRQILGQKVEFLVSFYNNEISEKSEIFDDQFSVERPDGSNFTLKIRSTKLEDSAMYFCASSEGPGMSGYTFGSGTRLTVV.